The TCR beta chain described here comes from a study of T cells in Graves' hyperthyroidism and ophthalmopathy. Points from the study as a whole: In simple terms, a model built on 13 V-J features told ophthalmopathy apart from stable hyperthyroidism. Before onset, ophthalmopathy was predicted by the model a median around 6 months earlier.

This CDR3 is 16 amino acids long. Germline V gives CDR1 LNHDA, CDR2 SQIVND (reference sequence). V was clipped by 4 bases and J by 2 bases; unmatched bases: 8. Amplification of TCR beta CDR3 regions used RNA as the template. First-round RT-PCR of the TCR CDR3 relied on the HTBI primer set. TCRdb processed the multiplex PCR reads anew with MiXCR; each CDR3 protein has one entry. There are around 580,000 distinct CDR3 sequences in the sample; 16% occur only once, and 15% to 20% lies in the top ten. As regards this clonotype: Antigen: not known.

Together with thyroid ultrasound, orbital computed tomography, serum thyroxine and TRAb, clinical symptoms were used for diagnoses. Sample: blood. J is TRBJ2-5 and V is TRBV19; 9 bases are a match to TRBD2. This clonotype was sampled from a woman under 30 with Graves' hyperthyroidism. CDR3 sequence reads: CASSSLAGPMQETQYF. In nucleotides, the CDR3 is TGTGCCAGTAGTAGTCTAGCGGGGCCAATGCAAGAGACCCAGTACTTC.